The 24 T cell receptor beta chains below were found in one sample sequenced in a study of T cell responses to AZD1222 COVID-19 vaccine. This table comes from immunoSEQ multiplex PCR, and its TCRdb copy is limited to in-frame clones, with some not included. The data contain around 150,000 clones, approximately 90% of them seen just once; the ten biggest clones take up more than 1.5%. The sequences come from peripheral blood, collected 28 days after the second AZD1222 dose. These receptors all come from an adult who received the AZD1222 COVID-19 vaccine.

The V call is TRBV6-6, the J call TRBJ2-7; 7 bases match TRBD1. This CDR3 region has 14 residues. Germline V lookup: CDR1 MNHNY, CDR2 SVGAGI (reference sequence). V lost 5 bases and J lost 4; bases outside the gene matches: 8. The CDR3 reads CASSHDRVPYEQYF. The CDR3 DNA is TGTGCCAGCAGTCATGACAGGGTTCCATACGAGCAGTACTTC.

To note about this clone: An end of the junction differs from the germline gene, which may be a read error. This rearrangement joins TRBV7-7 to TRBJ2-1; D perhaps matches TRBD2 (5 bases). The CDR3 covers 15 residues. Germline CDR1 reads SSHAT; CDR2 reads FNYEAQ (reference sequence). The CDR3 loop reads CASSPGVGSYNEQFF. CDR3 in DNA: TGTGCTAGCAGCCCCGGGGTTGGCTCCTACAATGAGCAGTTCTTC.

This chain uses TRBV6-5 with TRBJ2-1, with 8 bases aligning to TRBD1. The length of the CDR3 is 15 residues. Germline loops: CDR1 MNHEY, CDR2 SVGAGI. The J segment lost 6 bases and the V segment lost 5 bases, leaving 9 bases of the junction unmatched. The chain's CDR3 is CASSQDRVGVNEQFF. CDR3 in DNA: TGTGCCAGCAGTCAGGACAGGGTCGGGGTCAATGAGCAGTTCTTC.

This rearrangement joins TRBV6-5 to TRBJ1-5, with D possibly being TRBD1 (5 bases). The germline V gene encodes CDR1 MNHEY and CDR2 SVGAGI. CDR3 length equals 15 residues. Trimming removed 0 bases at V and 6 bases at J, with 12 bases between. The CDR3 loop reads CASSYSRRGGQPQHF. The CDR3, as DNA: TGTGCCAGCAGTTACTCGAGGAGGGGAGGTCAGCCCCAGCATTTT.

The chain joins TRBV19 to TRBJ2-7; D might be TRBD1 (6 bases). Trimming stripped 5 bases from V and 6 bases from J, with 11 bases between. CDR3 length equals 12 residues. The germline gives CDR1 LNHDA, CDR2 SQIVND (reference sequence). CDR3 region: CASSHRDGEQYF. The CDR3 bases are TGTGCCAGTAGTCACAGGGATGGCGAGCAGTACTTC.

This clone was observed a handful of times. V gene TRBV5-1 combines with J gene TRBJ1-2; D gene ambiguous. This CDR3 spans 13 amino acids. Trimming left V 5 bases short and J 1 base short, with 9 bases between. CDR1 is SGHRS and CDR2 is YFSETQ in the germline V gene. CDR3 residues: CASREVYNYGYTF. CDR3 bases: TGCGCCAGCAGGGAGGTCTATAACTATGGCTACACCTTC.

On this clone: Other DNA sequences within the sample encode an identical CDR3. The V gene is TRBV5-1, the J gene TRBJ1-3, with D possibly matching TRBD1 (6 bases). V lost 0 bases, J lost 4 bases, and 8 bases lay in between. The CDR3 length is 14 residues. Germline CDR1 SGHRS, CDR2 YFSETQ. The CDR3 spells CASSLAGVGNTIYF. The CDR3 DNA sequence: TGCGCCAGCAGCTTGGCAGGGGTCGGAAACACCATATATTTT.

J is TRBJ1-1 and V is TRBV6-5; no clear D. The germline CDR1 and CDR2 sequences are MNHEY and SVGAGI. The ends were cut back, 5 bases at V and 6 bases at J, with 13 bases in the middle. This CDR3 is 13 amino acids long. This CDR3 is CASSPERRAEAFF. The CDR3 bases are TGTGCCAGCAGTCCGGAAAGGAGGGCTGAAGCTTTCTTT.

The genes are TRBV28 and TRBJ1-6; 8 nucleotides agree with TRBD1. CDR1 is MDHEN and CDR2 is SYDVKM in the germline V gene. Trimming took 5 bases from V and 6 from J; bases not matched to a gene: 6. The CDR3 length is 15 residues. The CDR3 sequence is CASSRQGAGNSPLHF. CDR3 DNA sequence: TGTGCCAGCAGTCGTCAGGGGGCAGGTAATTCACCCCTCCACTTT.

The V call is TRBV4-1, the J call TRBJ2-7; 12 nucleotides align to TRBD2. Germline V gene data show CDR1 as MGHRA and CDR2 as YSYEKL. This CDR3 has 16 amino acids. The V and J ends lost 4 bases and 5 bases, in that order; junction bases with no gene match: 9. CDR3 DNA: TGCGCCAGCAGCCGCGGGACTAGCGGGTCCCTTCACGAGCAGTACTTC. This translates into CASSRGTSGSLHEQYF.

This chain uses TRBV19 with TRBJ1-1; TRBD1 is a possible D gene (5 bases). V was pared by 3 bases and J by 8 bases, with 7 bases between. The CDR3 sequence is 11 residues long. CDR1 is LNHDA and CDR2 is SQIVND in the germline V gene (reference sequence). Here the CDR3 DNA reads TGTGCCAGTAGTATTAACAGGGAAGCTTTCTTT. Protein: CASSINREAFF.

The chain uses TRBV24-1 and TRBJ1-2, with 10 nucleotides matching TRBD1. Germline V gene lookup returns CDR1 KGHDR and CDR2 SFDVKD. The CDR3 runs 15 residues. After removal of 3 bases from V and 2 bases from J, the junction contained 2 bases not matched to a gene. The chain's CDR3 is CATSDRGQGNYGYTF. As DNA, the CDR3 is TGTGCCACCAGTGATCGGGGACAGGGGAACTATGGCTACACCTTC.

The chain carries TRBV19 and TRBJ1-2; 9 bases are shared with TRBD1. V shed 4 bases and J 8 bases; nucleotides not matched to a gene: 8. Germline values: CDR1 LNHDA, CDR2 SQIVND (reference sequence). The CDR3 extends over 14 amino acids. The CDR3 sequence is CASSTLDRGNGYTF. The CDR3, as DNA: TGTGCCAGTAGTACCCTGGACAGGGGAAACGGCTACACCTTC.

This chain connects TRBV19 to TRBJ2-3, with 8 bases that match TRBD2. CDR1 is LNHDA, CDR2 SQIVND, per germline (reference sequence). Trimming took 5 bases from V and 1 from J; bases not matched to a gene: 14. This CDR3 spans 18 amino acids. The CDR3 region is CASSRGTAVGLGTDTQYF. The CDR3 bases are TGTGCCAGTAGTCGAGGGACTGCCGTGGGACTAGGCACAGATACGCAGTATTTT.

V and J are TRBV5-1 and TRBJ1-1; 7 nucleotides agree with TRBD1. The CDR3 extends over 14 amino acids. V lost 4 bases and J lost 5; bases outside the gene matches: 8. Per germline, CDR1 SGHRS and CDR2 YFSETQ. The CDR3: CASSTGTVETEAFF. Here the CDR3 DNA reads TGCGCCAGCAGCACCGGGACAGTCGAGACTGAAGCTTTCTTT.

The V gene is TRBV7-8, the J gene TRBJ1-5; tentative D call: TRBD1 (6 bases). Trimming shortened V by 5 bases and J by 4 bases, and 15 bases separated the two germline ends. CDR3 length equals 15 residues. Germline CDR1 is SGHVS and CDR2 is FQNEAQ. CDR3: CASSTQGLWNQPQHF. In nucleotides, the CDR3 is TGTGCCAGCAGCACCCAGGGGTTGTGGAATCAGCCCCAGCATTTT. The full variable domain, in which reference TRBV7-8 and TRBJ1-5 provide the parts outside the CDR3, is GAGVSQSPRYKVAKRGQDVALRCDPISGHVSLFWYQQALGQGPEFLTYFQNEAQLDKSGLPSDRFFAERPEGSVSTLKIQRTQQEDSAVYLCASSTQGLWNQPQHFGDGTRLSIL.

A note on this clone: The junction and the germline gene differ at one end; a read error may be behind it. The J gene is TRBJ1-1, the V gene TRBV12-3 or TRBV12-4, with 7 bases aligning to TRBD1. This CDR3 comprises 11 residues. CDR3 DNA: TGTGCCAGCAGGTCTCTGGGACAGTCCTATTTT. It is translated as CASRSLGQSYF.

The gene calls are TRBV6-5 and TRBJ1-4, with TRBD1 as a possible D gene (6 bases). Trimming left V 2 bases short and J 10 bases short, with 20 bases between. Germline-derived CDR1 and CDR2 are MNHEY and SVGAGI. The CDR3 loop spans 16 amino acids. CDR3 protein: CASSYLGAGEVAKLFF. The CDR3 nucleotides read TGTGCCAGCAGTTACCTGGGGGCGGGGGAGGTTGCAAAACTGTTTTTT.

This chain joins TRBV2 and TRBJ2-3; 9 nucleotides match TRBD2. Germline assignment: CDR1 SNHLY and CDR2 FYNNEI. This CDR3 comprises 17 residues. Trimming cost V 4 bases and J 3 bases; bases outside gene matches: 11. This CDR3 is CASSGVSARGGTDTQYF. CDR3 nucleotide sequence: TGTGCCAGCAGTGGGGTTTCTGCGCGGGGGGGAACAGATACGCAGTATTTT.

J is TRBJ1-1 and V is TRBV7-9, with 10 bases lining up with TRBD1. Per the germline V gene, CDR1 is SEHNR and CDR2 is FQNEAQ (reference sequence). The CDR3 is 17 residues long. Trimming removed 4 bases from V and 4 bases from J; junction bases left unmatched: 12. In DNA form, the CDR3 reads TGTGCCAGCAGCTCCGAGGGTCAGACAGGGGGCGGCACTGAAGCTTTCTTT. Translated, it gives CASSSEGQTGGGTEAFF.

The rearrangement joins TRBV9 to TRBJ2-5; no reliable D call. V shed 3 bases and J shed 7 bases, with 16 bases lying between them. Germline V gives CDR1 SGDLS, CDR2 YYNGEE. This CDR3 is built from 14 residues. The CDR3 bases are TGTGCCAGCAGCGAGTCCGGGCCCCCCGGGACCCAGTACTTC. Amino acid sequence: CASSESGPPGTQYF.

This chain links TRBV3-1 (or the pseudogene TRBV3-2) with TRBJ1-2; D is undetermined. The CDR3 has 17 amino acids. V dropped 0 bases and J dropped 1 base, with 15 bases sitting between them. Per the germline V gene, CDR1 is LGHDT and CDR2 is YNNKEL (reference sequence). The CDR3 here is CASSQEGRFLDNYGYTF. The DNA for the CDR3 is TGTGCCAGCAGCCAAGAGGGCAGATTCCTGGATAACTATGGCTACACCTTC.

This clone was counted a few times. The genes are TRBV9 and TRBJ2-7; TRBD1 agrees at 10 bases. Germline V CDR1 and CDR2: SGDLS, YYNGEE. The CDR3 is 14 residues long. Trimming at V came to 0 bases and at J to 6 bases, leaving 3 bases not matched to a gene. CDR3 DNA: TGTGCCAGCAGCGTAGGACAGGGGGCGGTCGAGCAGTACTTC. Encoded protein: CASSVGQGAVEQYF.

This clone was counted only a few times. The chain couples TRBV6-5 to TRBJ2-7; 7 bases line up with TRBD2. The V gene end was trimmed by 4 bases and the J gene end by 3 bases; junction bases not matched to a gene: 6. There are 14 residues in the CDR3. Germline CDR1 reads MNHEY; CDR2 reads SVGAGI. The CDR3, as DNA: TGTGCCAGCAGTTCAGCGGGAAGGGGCTACGAGCAGTACTTC. Translating gives CASSSAGRGYEQYF.